This T cell receptor beta chain was recovered during a study of blood T cells in healthy people across ages (dated by TCRdb to the mid-2010s). Regarding the study in general: In model experiments, template switching captured roughly one uniquely barcoded TCR beta cDNA molecule for every two T cells. The study measured age-related changes in TCR beta repertoire diversity using deep sequencing normalized with unique cDNA molecular identifiers. The study analyzed two additional independent replicas of 1 million unique cDNA reads from the same blood draw for two donors, one aged 18 to 29 and one aged 80 or older. Four age groups were formed from the donors: young (average roughly 15 years), middle-aged (approximately 40), aged (more than 55) and long-lived (roughly 88).

Points on this clonotype: The antigen it recognizes is unknown. Per-base quality was not reported, and no clone a single base away is much larger than it.

Library creation used 5' RACE. The reads were generated on an Illumina HiSeq 2500. A second PCR of about 7 to 12 cycles was run with a J-beta primer mix and a sample-barcoded 5' primer. A unique molecular identifier was introduced onto each TCR beta cDNA molecule by a template-switch 5' adaptor carrying 12 random nucleotides. At least 2.5 million CDR3-containing paired-end reads were obtained from each sample. The Mint cDNA synthesis kit, primed by a TRBC-specific oligonucleotide, was used to synthesize first-strand cDNA from all RNA. Following uracil-DNA glycosylase treatment, a first 18-cycle PCR with universal primers M1SS and BC2_uni_R was performed on all cDNA. The authors processed their data as follows. Each sample was normalized by randomly selecting 1 million high-quality reads, each carrying a distinct molecular identifier. Reads sharing molecular identifiers were discarded rather than binned into consensus sequences. MiTCR, with a Q25 quality threshold and the strictest error-elimination algorithm, was used for CDR3 identification, clonotype clustering and error correction. A nonparametric unseen species model with Euler transformation was used to estimate lower-bound total TCR beta diversity. TCRdb handled the public reads itself, with Q25 trimming in fastp and clone calling in MiXCR, and kept productive beta chains. Entries that share a CDR3 protein sequence are merged under the most common genes and DNA. These V and J calls rely on TCRdb rather than the paper's analysis. This sample lists about 780,000 distinct CDR3 sequences; around 24% were detected once. Around 2.9% of the sample comes from the top ten.

What the research found in general, with its limitations: Estimates of total diversity based on one million sequenced T cells were regarded as lower bounds and as underestimates. Bulk unsorted PBMC profiling prevented conclusive comparison of naive and antigen-experienced compartments. Observed TCR beta diversity per million T cells fell roughly linearly with age, and a significant reduction was already apparent by age around 36. Because donor CMV infection status was unknown, age-related changes in expanded clonotypes were potentially confounded. A strong correlation was found between observed TCR beta diversity and the percentage of naive T cells measured by flow cytometry. Compared with the aged group, more naive CD4+ T cells, fewer expanded clones and increased TCR diversity were shown by the long-lived group, suggesting age selection.

Donors were 35 to 40 systemically healthy Caucasian individuals from Russia aged roughly 6 to 100 years. Approximately 10 milliliters of peripheral blood were collected from each donor into EDTA-treated Vacutainer tubes. Ficoll-Paque density-gradient centrifugation was used to isolate PBMCs, with at least 7 million per sample. Trizol reagent was used to extract total RNA from the PBMCs, yielding at least 5.5 micrograms per sample. For every donor, an aliquot of PBMCs went through flow cytometry to measure the percentages of naive CD45RAhigh/CD27high T cells. V is cut by 0 bases and J by 4 bases, and the space between the germline ends is 15 bases. Spanning cysteine to phenylalanine, the CDR3 consists of 16 amino acids. Only the CDR3 DNA stays, 48 bases, in frame from base 1. CDR1 and CDR2, per the germline V gene, are SGDLS and YYNGEE. These data were also filed under a second study, of T cells of mothers and their children. As the second paper documents: Donors were nine systemically healthy Caucasian individuals: three mothers and their six children. cDNA synthesis used all of the extracted RNA, with 1.5 ug of RNA in each 15 ul reaction. In the second PCR, the M1S primer added sample barcodes and 2-4 random nucleotides. Each mother yielded over 9.5 million TCR beta CDR3 reads and each child 2.5 million to 3 million reads. In both related and unrelated pairs, thymic selection shapes the output of TCR recombination in a similar way, with inherited differences having only a minor effect. Normalized repertoire overlap was always slightly but never significantly higher in related than unrelated mother-child pairs. No persistent microchimeric T cell clones were detected, at a sensitivity of roughly 100 clones per million clonotypes. To look for features that set related mother-child pairs apart from unrelated individuals, the researchers ran deep NGS to compare the TCR beta repertoires of mothers and children. On average, the children were around 11 +/- 4 years old, while the mothers were roughly 36 +/- 4 years old. After adapter ligation was performed with NEBNext reagents, the libraries were sequenced on an Illumina HiSeq 2000 with 100+100 nt paired-end reads. To avoid cross-contamination, the mother libraries and the child libraries were prepared a month apart and sequenced in separate runs. Each donor had between 500,000 and 2,000,000 distinct TCR beta clonotypes identified. Naive TCR beta clonotypes were estimated from low-frequency clonotypes matched to each donor's FACS-determined naive share, without sorting.

Recombination joined TRBV9 with TRBJ2-3; tentative D gene TRBD2, with 6 bases matching. Sequences were obtained from blood. The TCR originated in a boy between 10 and 17 years old in good health. The DNA is as follows: TGTGCCAGCAGCGTAGTAGGCGGGGTGATCCCAGATACGCAGTATTTT. Its product reads: CASSVVGGVIPDTQYF.